This T cell receptor beta chain was identified during a study of identical twins. J gave up 2 bases and V 4 bases, and 5 bases lay outside the gene matches. The CDR3 contains 16 residues. CDR1 and CDR2 (germline): SEHNR, FQNEAQ (reference sequence). Using its own MiXCR run on the 5' RACE reads, TCRdb lists one record per CDR3 protein. The sample has hundreds of thousands of distinct CDR3 sequences; over 15% are singletons. These same data were also listed under a study on T cells expressing NK-cell markers.

The material sequenced was PBMCs. This TCR was sampled from a woman aged 18-35 years in good health. The chain employs TRBV7-9 and TRBJ2-3; the match to TRBD2 covers 11 bases. The CDR3 bases are TGTGCCAGCAGCTCCTTGACTAGCGGGGACACAGATACGCAGTATTTT. Residues: CASSSLTSGDTDTQYF.